These T cell receptor beta chains were read from a single sample in a study of blood T cell repertoires in COVID-19. Sequenced by immunoSEQ multiplex PCR; TCRdb stores in-frame clones only, minus some. In the table there are about 230,000 clones, approximately 89% of which are singletons. The sample comprised PBMCs or T cells enriched from blood (not recorded which). Receptors were obtained from a woman in her thirties with acute COVID-19. CDR3s include the opening cysteine and the closing phenylalanine or tryptophan. A D gene is named only where the DNA matches it firmly. Size is omitted from some rows. Given values are once, few, many or a class for expanded clones.

NA | 14 | TRBJ2-5 | NA | TRBV5-6 | TGTGCCAGCAGCTTGGTCGGGACTCAAGAGACCCAGTACTTC | CASSLVGTQETQYF
NA | 15 | TRBJ2-2 | NA | TRBV28 | TGTGCCAGCAGTTCCAGGGTTAGAGACACCGGGGAGCTGTTTTTT | CASSSRVRDTGELFF
NA | 13 | TRBJ1-2 | TRBD1 | TRBV27 | TGTGCCAGCAGTTCGGACAGGAGGGGAGGCTACACCTTC | CASSSDRRGGYTF
once | 15 | TRBJ2-1 | TRBD1 | TRBV6-2/TRBV6-3 | TGTGCCAGCAGTTACCAGGGGGCCGCCTACAATGAGCAGTTCTTC | CASSYQGAAYNEQFF
NA | 15 | TRBJ1-1 | NA | TRBV3-1/TRBV3-2 | TGTGCCAGCAGTCGGTCCCTGAGCCAGAACACTGAAGCTTTCTTT | CASSRSLSQNTEAFF
NA | 14 | TRBJ1-2 | NA | TRBV3-1/TRBV3-2 | TGTGCCAGCAGCCAAGGGCAGGGGAACTATGGCTACACCTTC | CASSQGQGNYGYTF
NA | 13 | TRBJ1-2 | NA | TRBV12-3/TRBV12-4 | TGTGCCAGCAGTGACCAGGTTTTTCGGGGCTACACCTTC | CASSDQVFRGYTF
NA | 16 | TRBJ2-7 | TRBD1 | TRBV28 | TGTGCCAGCAGTTCGAATAGACAGGGCACCTCCTACGAGCAGTACTTC | CASSSNRQGTSYEQYF
NA | 17 | TRBJ2-3 | TRBD1 | TRBV7-2 | TGTGCCAGCAGCGTAACTCGGGACAGGGGGCCCACAGATACGCAGTATTTT | CASSVTRDRGPTDTQYF
NA | 16 | TRBJ1-3 | NA | TRBV5-6 | TGTGCCAGCACCGACTACCCCAGCTACTCTGGAAACACCATATATTTT | CASTDYPSYSGNTIYF
NA | 14 | TRBJ1-1 | TRBD1 | TRBV30 | TGTGCCTGGAGTCGGACAGGCATGAACACTGAAGCTTTCTTT | CAWSRTGMNTEAFF
NA | 13 | TRBJ1-2 | TRBD1 | TRBV19 | TGTGCCAGTAGAACAGGGGGGATATATGGCTACACCTTC | CASRTGGIYGYTF
NA | 16 | TRBJ2-1 | TRBD2 | TRBV11-3 | TGTGCCAGCAGCTCCCGTAGCGGGGGGTCCTACAATGAGCAGTTCTTC | CASSSRSGGSYNEQFF
NA | 15 | TRBJ1-3 | TRBD1 | TRBV5-6 | TGTGCCAGCAGCCTAGGAGACAGGGGCAGAAACACCATATATTTT | CASSLGDRGRNTIYF
NA | 16 | TRBJ2-4 | TRBD1 | TRBV18 | TGTGCCAGCTCACCACTACAGGGGCTAGCCAAAAACATTCAGTACTTC | CASSPLQGLAKNIQYF
NA | 15 | TRBJ1-5 | TRBD1 | TRBV18 | TGTGCCAGCGGGCCCGGGACAGGGGAGGGTCAGCCCCAGCATTTT | CASGPGTGEGQPQHF
NA | 18 | TRBJ2-7 | TRBD2 | TRBV5-1 | TGCGCCAGCAGCATGGGGACTAGCGGGGGTGAAATCTCCTACGAGCAGTACTTC | CASSMGTSGGEISYEQYF
once | 16 | TRBJ2-5 | TRBD1 | TRBV5-1 | TGCGCCAGCAGCTTGTATACAGGGGCAATGATGGAGACCCAGTACTTC | CASSLYTGAMMETQYF
NA | 15 | TRBJ2-2 | TRBD1 | TRBV6-1 | TGTGCCAGCAGTGAAACAGGGGTTGGTACCGGGGAGCTGTTTTTT | CASSETGVGTGELFF
NA | 13 | TRBJ1-1 | TRBD1 | TRBV7-9 | TGTGCCAGCAGCGGCGACAGGGACACTGAAGCTTTCTTT | CASSGDRDTEAFF
NA | 14 | TRBJ1-1 | NA | TRBV7-9 | TGTGCCAGCAGATCCACCACAGTGAACACTGAAGCTTTCTTT | CASRSTTVNTEAFF
NA | 13 | TRBJ1-2 | NA | TRBV2 | TGTGCCAGCAGTGCCGACAGTCCCGAGGGCTACACCTTC | CASSADSPEGYTF
NA | 13 | TRBJ1-1 | NA | TRBV4-3 | TGCGCCAGCAGCCAGTTGGAGTTTACGGAAGCTTTCTTT | CASSQLEFTEAFF
NA | 12 | TRBJ1-2 | NA | TRBV5-4 | TGTGCCATCTACGGGGGGAATCTTGGCTACACCTTC | CAIYGGNLGYTF
NA | 14 | TRBJ2-3 | TRBD2 | TRBV28 | TGTGCCAGCCAGCGGGGGCCATACCCAGATACGCAGTATTTT | CASQRGPYPDTQYF
NA | 13 | TRBJ1-1 | TRBD1 | TRBV9 | TGTGCCAGCAGCGTATGGCAGGGGGGCGAAGCTTTCTTT | CASSVWQGGEAFF
NA | 14 | TRBJ2-5 | TRBD2 | TRBV10-3 | TGTGCCATCAGTGAGGTAGCGGGGGCGGAGACCCAGTACTTC | CAISEVAGAETQYF
NA | 14 | TRBJ1-1 | TRBD1 | TRBV7-9 | TGTGCCAGCAGTTCGACAGGGCTGGGGCCTGAAGCTTTCTTT | CASSSTGLGPEAFF
NA | 13 | TRBJ1-4 | NA | TRBV5-1 | TGCGCCAGCAGGTGGCAGGGCGATGAAAAACTGTTTTTT | CASRWQGDEKLFF